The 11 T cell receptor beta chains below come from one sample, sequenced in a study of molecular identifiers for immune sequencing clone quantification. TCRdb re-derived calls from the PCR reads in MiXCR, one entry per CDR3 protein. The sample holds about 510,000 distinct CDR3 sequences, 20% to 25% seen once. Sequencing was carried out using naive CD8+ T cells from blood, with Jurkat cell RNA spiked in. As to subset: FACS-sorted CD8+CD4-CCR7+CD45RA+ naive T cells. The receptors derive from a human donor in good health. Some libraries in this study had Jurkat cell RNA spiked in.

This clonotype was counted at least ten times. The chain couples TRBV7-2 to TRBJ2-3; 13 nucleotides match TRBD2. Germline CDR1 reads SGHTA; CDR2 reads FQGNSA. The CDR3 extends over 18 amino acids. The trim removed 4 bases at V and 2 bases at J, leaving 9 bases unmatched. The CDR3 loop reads CASSSGPGLAGSTDTQYF. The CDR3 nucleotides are TGTGCCAGCAGCTCAGGCCCGGGACTAGCGGGATCCACAGATACGCAGTATTTT.

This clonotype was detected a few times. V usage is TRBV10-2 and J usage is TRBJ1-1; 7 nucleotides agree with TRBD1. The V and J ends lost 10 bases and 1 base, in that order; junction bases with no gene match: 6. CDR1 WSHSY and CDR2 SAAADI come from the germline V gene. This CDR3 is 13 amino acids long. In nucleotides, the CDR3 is TGCGCCATTGGACAGGCCAGGAACACTGAAGCTTTCTTT. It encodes CAIGQARNTEAFF.

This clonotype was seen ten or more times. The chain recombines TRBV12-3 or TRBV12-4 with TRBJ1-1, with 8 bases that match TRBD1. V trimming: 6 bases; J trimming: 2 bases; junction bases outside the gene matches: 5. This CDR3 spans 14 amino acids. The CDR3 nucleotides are TGTGCCAGCAGCTTGACAGGGGACAACACTGAAGCTTTCTTT. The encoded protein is CASSLTGDNTEAFF.

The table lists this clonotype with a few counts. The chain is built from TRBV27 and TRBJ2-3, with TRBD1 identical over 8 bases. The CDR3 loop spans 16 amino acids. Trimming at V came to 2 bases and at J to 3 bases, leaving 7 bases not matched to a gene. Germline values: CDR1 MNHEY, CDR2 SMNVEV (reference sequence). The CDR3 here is CASSLQGAVPTDTQYF. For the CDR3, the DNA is TGTGCCAGCAGTTTACAGGGGGCCGTCCCGACAGATACGCAGTATTTT.

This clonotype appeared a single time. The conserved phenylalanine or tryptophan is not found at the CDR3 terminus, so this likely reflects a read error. Here the CDR3 DNA reads TGCAGTGCTAGTCTGATAGCGGTCAGCTCCTACGAGCAGTACCTC. Its protein is CSASLIAVSSYEQYL. This sequence joins TRBV20-1 and TRBJ2-7, with a possible D match to TRBD2 (6 bases). V was clipped by 3 bases and J by 0 bases, with 15 bases between them. The CDR3 extends over 15 amino acids. Germline CDR1 is DFQATT and CDR2 is SNEGSKA (reference sequence).

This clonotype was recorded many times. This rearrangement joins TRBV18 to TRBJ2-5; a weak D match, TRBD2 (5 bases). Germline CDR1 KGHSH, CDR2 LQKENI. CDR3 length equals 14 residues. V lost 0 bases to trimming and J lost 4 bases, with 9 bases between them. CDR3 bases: TGTGCCAGCTCACCACCGGACGGGGTAGAGACCCAGTACTTC. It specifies CASSPPDGVETQYF.

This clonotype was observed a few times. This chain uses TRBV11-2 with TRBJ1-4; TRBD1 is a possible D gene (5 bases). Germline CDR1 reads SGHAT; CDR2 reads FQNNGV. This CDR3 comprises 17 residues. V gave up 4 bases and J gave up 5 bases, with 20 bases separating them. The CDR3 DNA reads TGTGCCAGCAGCTCCGTTTTGGGCCCCTGGGGGAATGAAAAACTGTTTTTT. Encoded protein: CASSSVLGPWGNEKLFF. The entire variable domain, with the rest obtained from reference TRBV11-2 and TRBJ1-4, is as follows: EAGVAQSPRYKIIEKRQSVAFWCNPISGHATLYWYQQILGQGPKLLIQFQNNGVVDDSQLPKDRFSAERLKGVDSTLKIQPAKLEDSAVYLCASSSVLGPWGNEKLFFGSGTQLSVL.

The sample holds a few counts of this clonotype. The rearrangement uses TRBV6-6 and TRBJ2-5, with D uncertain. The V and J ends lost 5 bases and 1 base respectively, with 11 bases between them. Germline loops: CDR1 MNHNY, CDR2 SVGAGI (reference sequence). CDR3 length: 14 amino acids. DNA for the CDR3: TGTGCCAGCAGTCTCAAGACATTCCAAGAGACCCAGTACTTC. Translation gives CASSLKTFQETQYF.

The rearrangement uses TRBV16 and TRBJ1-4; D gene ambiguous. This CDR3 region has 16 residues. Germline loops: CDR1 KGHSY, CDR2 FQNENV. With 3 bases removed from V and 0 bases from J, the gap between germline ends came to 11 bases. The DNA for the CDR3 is TGTGCCAGCAGCCAGTCCGGGTCTTCAACTAATGAAAAACTGTTTTTT. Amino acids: CASSQSGSSTNEKLFF.

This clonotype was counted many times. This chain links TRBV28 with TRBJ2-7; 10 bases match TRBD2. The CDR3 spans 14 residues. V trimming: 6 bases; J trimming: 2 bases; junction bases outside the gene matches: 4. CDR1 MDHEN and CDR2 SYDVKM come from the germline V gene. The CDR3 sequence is CASRPGTSAYEQYF. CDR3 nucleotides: TGTGCCAGCAGACCCGGGACTAGCGCCTACGAGCAGTACTTC. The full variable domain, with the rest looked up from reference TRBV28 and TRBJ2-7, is DVKVTQSSRYLVKRTGEKVFLECVQDMDHENMFWYRQDPGLGLRLIYFSYDVKMKEKGDIPEGYSVSREKKERFSLILESASTNQTSMYLCASRPGTSAYEQYFGPGTRLTVT.

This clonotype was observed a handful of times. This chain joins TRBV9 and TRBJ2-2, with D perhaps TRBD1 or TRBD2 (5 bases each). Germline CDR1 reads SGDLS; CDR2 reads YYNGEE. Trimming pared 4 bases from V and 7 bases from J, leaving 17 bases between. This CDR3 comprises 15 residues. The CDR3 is CASSPWDPPGGELFF. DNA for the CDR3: TGTGCCAGCAGCCCCTGGGACCCACCGGGCGGGGAGCTGTTTTTT. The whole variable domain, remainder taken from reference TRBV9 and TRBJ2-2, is DSGVTQTPKHLITATGQRVTLRCSPRSGDLSVYWYQQSLDQGLQFLIQYYNGEERAKGNILERFSAQQFPDLHSELNLSSLELGDSALYFCASSPWDPPGGELFFGEGSRLTVL.